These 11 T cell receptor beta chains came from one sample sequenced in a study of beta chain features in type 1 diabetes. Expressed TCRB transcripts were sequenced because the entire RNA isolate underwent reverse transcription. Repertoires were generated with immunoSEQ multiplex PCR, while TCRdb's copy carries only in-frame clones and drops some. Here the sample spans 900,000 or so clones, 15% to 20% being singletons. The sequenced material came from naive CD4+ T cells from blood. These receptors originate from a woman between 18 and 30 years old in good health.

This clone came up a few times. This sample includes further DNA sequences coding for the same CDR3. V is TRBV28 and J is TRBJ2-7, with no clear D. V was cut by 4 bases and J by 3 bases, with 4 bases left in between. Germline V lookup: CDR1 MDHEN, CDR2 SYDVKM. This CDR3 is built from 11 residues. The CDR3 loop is CASSSDYEQYF. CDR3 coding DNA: TGTGCCAGCAGTTCCGACTACGAGCAGTACTTC.

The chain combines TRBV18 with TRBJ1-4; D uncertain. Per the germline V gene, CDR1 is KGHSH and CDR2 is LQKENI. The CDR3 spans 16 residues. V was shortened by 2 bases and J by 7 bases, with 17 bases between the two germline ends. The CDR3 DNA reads TGTGCCAGCTCACCAAATACTGCGCAACAAGGTGAAAAACTGTTTTTT. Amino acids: CASSPNTAQQGEKLFF.

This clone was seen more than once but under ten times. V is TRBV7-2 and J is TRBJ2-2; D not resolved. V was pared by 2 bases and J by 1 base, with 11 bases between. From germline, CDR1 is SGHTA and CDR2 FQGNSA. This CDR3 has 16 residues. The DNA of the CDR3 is TGTGCCAGCAGCTTAAGAGTCCAGCGGAACACCGGGGAGCTGTTTTTT. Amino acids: CASSLRVQRNTGELFF.

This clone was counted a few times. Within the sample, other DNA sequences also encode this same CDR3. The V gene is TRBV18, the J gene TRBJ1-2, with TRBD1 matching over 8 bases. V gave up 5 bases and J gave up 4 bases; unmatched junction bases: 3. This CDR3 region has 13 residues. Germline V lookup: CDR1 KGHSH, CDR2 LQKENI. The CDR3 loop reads CASSADRGYGYTF. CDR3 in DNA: TGTGCCAGCTCAGCAGACAGGGGCTATGGCTACACCTTC.

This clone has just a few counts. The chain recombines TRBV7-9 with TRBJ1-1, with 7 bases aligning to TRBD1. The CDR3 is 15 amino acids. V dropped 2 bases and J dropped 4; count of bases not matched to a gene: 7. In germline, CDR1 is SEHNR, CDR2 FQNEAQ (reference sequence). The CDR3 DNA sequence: TGTGCCAGCAGCTTAAGGGACAGCTGGGGCACTGAAGCTTTCTTT. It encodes CASSLRDSWGTEAFF.

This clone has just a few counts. The CDR3 loop is CASARTLAGKETQYF. CDR3 nucleotide sequence: TGTGCCAGCGCCCGAACCTTAGCGGGAAAAGAGACCCAGTACTTC. The chain employs TRBV28 and TRBJ2-5; 8 positions match TRBD2. The length of the CDR3 is 15 residues. The germline V gene has CDR1 MDHEN and CDR2 SYDVKM. Germline trimming cut 8 bases from V and 3 bases from J; bases unmatched to any gene: 11.

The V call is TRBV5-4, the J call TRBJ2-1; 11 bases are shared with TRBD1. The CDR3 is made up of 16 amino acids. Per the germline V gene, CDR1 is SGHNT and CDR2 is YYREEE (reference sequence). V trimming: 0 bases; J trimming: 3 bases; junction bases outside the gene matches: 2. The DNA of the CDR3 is TGTGCCAGCAGCTTGGCTGGGACAGGGGGCTACAATGAGCAGTTCTTC. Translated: CASSLAGTGGYNEQFF.

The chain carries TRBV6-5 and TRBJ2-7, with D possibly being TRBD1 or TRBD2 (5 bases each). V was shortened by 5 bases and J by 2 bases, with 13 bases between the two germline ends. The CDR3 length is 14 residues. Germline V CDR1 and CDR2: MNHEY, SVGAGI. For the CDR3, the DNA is TGTGCCAGCAGTCGGGACCCCGGAGCCTACGAGCAGTACTTC. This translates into CASSRDPGAYEQYF.

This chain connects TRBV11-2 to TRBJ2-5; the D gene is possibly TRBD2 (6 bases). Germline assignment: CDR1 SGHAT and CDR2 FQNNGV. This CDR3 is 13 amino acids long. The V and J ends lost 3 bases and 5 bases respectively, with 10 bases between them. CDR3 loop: CASSFVGGETQYF. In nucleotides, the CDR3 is TGTGCCAGCAGCTTTGTTGGGGGGGAGACCCAGTACTTC. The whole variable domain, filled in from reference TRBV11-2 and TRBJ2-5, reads EAGVAQSPRYKIIEKRQSVAFWCNPISGHATLYWYQQILGQGPKLLIQFQNNGVVDDSQLPKDRFSAERLKGVDSTLKIQPAKLEDSAVYLCASSFVGGETQYFGPGTRLLVL.

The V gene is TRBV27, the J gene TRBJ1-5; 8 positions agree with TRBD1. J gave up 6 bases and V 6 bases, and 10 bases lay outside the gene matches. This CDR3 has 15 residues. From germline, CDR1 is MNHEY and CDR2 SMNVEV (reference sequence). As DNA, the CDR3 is TGTGCCAGCAGATCCGACAGGGGTGTGGGTCAGCCCCAGCATTTT. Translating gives CASRSDRGVGQPQHF.

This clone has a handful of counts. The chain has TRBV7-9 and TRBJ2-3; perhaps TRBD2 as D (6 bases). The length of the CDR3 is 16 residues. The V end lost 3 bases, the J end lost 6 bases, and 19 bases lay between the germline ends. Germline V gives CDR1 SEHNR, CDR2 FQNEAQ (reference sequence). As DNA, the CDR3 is TGTGCCAGCAGCTTGCGGCGGGACTCCGGTATGGATACGCAGTATTTT. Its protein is CASSLRRDSGMDTQYF.